The 9 T cell receptor beta chains below all came from one sample that was sequenced in a study of PD-1 blockade in classical Hodgkin lymphoma. The repertoire was sequenced with immunoSEQ multiplex PCR; TCRdb's copy has only in-frame clones and lacks some. Among roughly 150,000 clones listed, 78% were seen once. Each patient's relapse followed autologous stem cell transplantation, and brentuximab vedotin exposure varied. This sample comprised peripheral blood mononuclear cells (PBMCs), obtained before the second cycle of nivolumab. The receptors originated from a human donor with classical Hodgkin lymphoma.

The chain joins TRBV5-1 to TRBJ1-2, with 9 bases matching TRBD1. V lost 4 bases, J lost 4 bases, and 11 bases stayed unmatched. This CDR3 contains 16 residues. Germline V gene sequence: CDR1 SGHRS, CDR2 YFSETQ. DNA for the CDR3: TGCGCCAGCAGCGTACCCCCGGACAGGGGACTCTATGGCTACACCTTC. Translation: CASSVPPDRGLYGYTF.

The CDR3 DNA follows: TGTGCCAGCAGCTTAGGGGGGCAGGGCAATCAGCCCCAGCATTTT. Its protein product is CASSLGGQGNQPQHF. The chain is built from TRBV7-9 and TRBJ1-5; possibly TRBD1 for D (6 bases). There are 15 residues in the CDR3. From germline, CDR1 is SEHNR and CDR2 FQNEAQ (reference sequence). The ends were cut back, 1 base at V and 2 bases at J, with 9 bases in the middle.

The CDR3 region is CASSRRHAFQGGSPYEQYF. The CDR3 DNA reads TGTGCCAGCAGCCGCAGGCATGCTTTTCAGGGCGGGAGTCCCTACGAGCAGTACTTC. The chain uses TRBV9 and TRBJ2-7; TRBD2 agrees at 7 bases. The CDR3 contains 19 residues. CDR1 SGDLS and CDR2 YYNGEE come from the germline V gene. The V gene end was trimmed by 4 bases and the J gene end by 2 bases; junction bases not matched to a gene: 21.

This clone was seen a handful of times. The chain recombines TRBV6-9 with TRBJ1-1; D remains ambiguous. Germline V CDR1 and CDR2: MNHGY, SVAAGI. The CDR3 runs 9 residues. The CDR3 nucleotides are TGTGCAGCGGGAGGGGAAGCTTTCTTT. This translates into CAAGGEAFF.

The rearrangement joins TRBV19 to TRBJ1-5; the D gene is possibly TRBD1 (6 bases). This CDR3 comprises 17 residues. V dropped 2 bases and J dropped 6 bases, with 20 bases sitting between them. Germline V lookup: CDR1 LNHDA, CDR2 SQIVND (reference sequence). Here the CDR3 DNA reads TGTGCCAGTAGTATATGGGGTTGGAGCAGGGGCGGTCAGCCCCAGCATTTT. Residues: CASSIWGWSRGGQPQHF.

This chain connects TRBV30 to TRBJ2-2; 8 positions agree with TRBD1. CDR3 length: 16 amino acids. CDR1 and CDR2 (germline): GTSNPN, SVGIG (reference sequence). The J segment lost 7 bases and the V segment lost 2 bases, leaving 12 bases of the junction unmatched. The CDR3 DNA reads TGTGCCTGGAGTCAAAACTGGCAGGGGGCGGGCGGGGAGCTGTTTTTT. Its translation: CAWSQNWQGAGGELFF.

V usage is TRBV7-9 and J usage is TRBJ1-5, with D possibly TRBD1 on 5 matching bases. Deletions cut 5 bases from V and 3 bases from J, with 14 bases between. This CDR3 is 15 amino acids long. Germline CDR1 and CDR2: SEHNR and FQNEAQ (reference sequence). The CDR3 loop reads CASSGFGGDNQPQHF. The CDR3 bases are TGTGCCAGCAGCGGGTTCGGAGGGGACAATCAGCCCCAGCATTTT. Combining the CDR3 with reference TRBV7-9 and TRBJ1-5 gives the whole variable domain DTGVSQNPRHKITKRGQNVTFRCDPISEHNRLYWYRQTLGQGPEFLTYFQNEAQLEKSRLLSDRFSAERPKGSFSTLEIQRTEQGDSAMYLCASSGFGGDNQPQHFGDGTRLSIL.

The table lists this clone with a few counts. The chain has TRBV7-9 and TRBJ2-5; TRBD2 aligns across 13 bases. With V trimmed by 2 bases and J by 4 bases, 1 base remained unmatched. Germline loops: CDR1 SEHNR, CDR2 FQNEAQ (reference sequence). This CDR3 spans 15 amino acids. CDR3 region: CASSLTSGRAETQYF. The CDR3, as DNA: TGTGCCAGCAGCTTAACTAGCGGGAGGGCAGAGACCCAGTACTTC.

The CDR3: CASSLRPGDTEAFF. In DNA, the CDR3 is TGTGCCAGCAGCTTAAGGCCGGGGGACACTGAAGCTTTCTTT. The chain uses TRBV7-3 and TRBJ1-1; D is perhaps TRBD1 (5 bases). V gave up 1 base and J gave up 3 bases, with 9 bases separating them. The CDR3 loop spans 14 amino acids. CDR1 and CDR2 (germline): SGHTA, FQGTGA.